What follows are 25 T cell receptor beta chains derived from one specimen sequenced in a study of CD8+ T cells in alopecia areata (dated by TCRdb to between 2017 and 2018). Libraries came from the immunoSEQ multiplex PCR assay. RNA was extracted from all samples and reverse transcribed into cDNA as template for TCR sequencing. TCRdb took this table from immuneACCESS and kept in-frame rearrangements with V and J called. Such tables lack part of the clones; where checked against another copy, unresolved V genes explain under half of the gap, and the rest is unexplained. This sample is represented by around 250,000 clones; less than 80% of them were singletons. 1% to 1.5% of the sample is held by the ten biggest clonotypes. Read against the paper, the sample's time point label means: baseline before oral tofacitinib. Sequencing was performed on CD4+ T cells sorted from blood, taken at week 0. These receptors originate from a human donor with alopecia areata.

The CDR3: CASSDYGLTYNEQFF. The CDR3 DNA is TGTGCCAGCAGTGATTATGGTCTAACCTACAATGAGCAGTTCTTC. The rearrangement joins TRBV25-1 to TRBJ2-1; D unresolved. Germline CDR1 reads MGHDK; CDR2 reads SYGVNS. Trimming removed 3 bases from V and 2 bases from J, with 11 bases in between. The CDR3 totals 15 residues.

The genes are TRBV15 and TRBJ2-5, with TRBD2 matching over 8 bases. CDR1 LNHNV and CDR2 YYDKDF come from the germline V gene (reference sequence). Germline trimming cut 1 base from V and 5 bases from J; bases unmatched to any gene: 9. The CDR3 is 16 residues long. The CDR3 region has the DNA TGTGCCACCAGCAGAGGCCAGCGGGGGCAGGGGGAGACCCAGTACTTC. It specifies CATSRGQRGQGETQYF.

The chain links TRBV5-6 to TRBJ1-2; a weak D match, TRBD1 (5 bases). Germline CDR1 is SGHDT and CDR2 is YYEEEE. The CDR3 is 14 residues long. Trimming stripped 6 bases from V and 6 bases from J, with 18 bases between. In nucleotides, the CDR3 is TGTGCCAGCACCAAATTGAACGCAGGGAATGGCTACACCTTC. The encoded protein is CASTKLNAGNGYTF.

This clone showed up just once. The rearrangement links TRBV5-1 to TRBJ2-3; TRBD1 aligns across 10 bases. Unmatched junction bases numbered 2, after V lost 3 bases and J lost 4 bases. The CDR3 has 14 amino acids. Germline V gives CDR1 SGHRS, CDR2 YFSETQ. The CDR3: CASSSTGGADTQYF. CDR3 sequence (DNA): TGCGCCAGCAGCTCGACAGGGGGCGCAGATACGCAGTATTTT.

The genes are TRBV5-1 and TRBJ1-2, with D possibly matching TRBD1 (5 bases). The CDR3 extends over 13 amino acids. V was pared by 5 bases and J by 4 bases, with 12 bases between. Per the germline V gene, CDR1 is SGHRS and CDR2 is YFSETQ. This chain's CDR3 is CASRLQAPYGYTF. DNA for the CDR3: TGCGCCAGCAGATTACAGGCTCCCTATGGCTACACCTTC.

The rearrangement uses TRBV29-1 and TRBJ1-4; 8 bases line up with TRBD1. The CDR3 has 12 residues. Germline trimming cut 6 bases from V and 8 bases from J; bases unmatched to any gene: 5. Germline CDR1 reads SQVTM; CDR2 reads ANQGSEA. The CDR3 DNA reads as TGCAGCGTATCCGGACAGGGCGAAAAACTGTTTTTT. Translated: CSVSGQGEKLFF.

This clone has only a few counts. The chain has TRBV5-6 and TRBJ1-2; the D is unclear. In germline, CDR1 is SGHDT, CDR2 YYEEEE. V gave up 0 bases and J gave up 2 bases, with 8 bases separating them. CDR3 length: 14 residues. The CDR3 region has the DNA TGTGCCAGCAGCTTGGGACTAAACAACTATGGCTACACCTTC. Its protein is CASSLGLNNYGYTF.

The chain recombines TRBV19 with TRBJ1-1; D gene ambiguous. Germline CDR1 is LNHDA and CDR2 is SQIVND (reference sequence). The CDR3 is made up of 13 amino acids. V lost 3 bases and J lost 5, with 10 bases in between. The CDR3: CASSIVQRTEAFF. The CDR3 DNA follows: TGTGCCAGTAGTATTGTTCAACGGACTGAAGCTTTCTTT.

This clone was detected a few times. The V call is TRBV7-9, the J call TRBJ1-6; no definite D call. Germline V gene sequence: CDR1 SEHNR, CDR2 FQNEAQ (reference sequence). The CDR3 has 15 residues. The ends were cut back, 5 bases at V and 5 bases at J, with 13 bases in the middle. The CDR3 DNA follows: TGTGCCAGCAGCGGTCCGGGGAGTCATAATTCACCCCTCCACTTT. It translates to CASSGPGSHNSPLHF.

This clone was detected once. The chain employs TRBV20-1 and TRBJ2-5; 7 nucleotides agree with TRBD2. J was trimmed by 10 bases and V by 6 bases; bases with no gene match: 8. CDR3 length: 11 residues. Germline V lookup: CDR1 DFQATT, CDR2 SNEGSKA (reference sequence). The CDR3: CSAAGLPDQYF. DNA of the CDR3: TGCAGTGCAGCGGGACTCCCGGACCAGTACTTC.

The rearrangement links TRBV4-2 to TRBJ2-3; D is unresolved. Germline V gene data show CDR1 as LGHNA and CDR2 as YNFKEQ. The CDR3 is 13 amino acids. V was trimmed by 0 bases and J by 5 bases, leaving 6 bases between them. The CDR3 protein is CASSQDRGDTQYF. The CDR3 region has the DNA TGTGCCAGCAGCCAAGATAGAGGAGATACGCAGTATTTT.

V is TRBV30 and J is TRBJ1-4; TRBD1 agrees at 7 bases. The CDR3 totals 16 residues. Unmatched junction bases numbered 8, after V lost 2 bases and J lost 2 bases. CDR1 is GTSNPN and CDR2 is SVGIG in the germline V gene (reference sequence). The CDR3 nucleotides read TGTGCCTGGAGTCTCCGAGCGACAGGGACTAATGAAAAACTGTTTTTT. Translated: CAWSLRATGTNEKLFF.

This chain uses TRBV11-2 with TRBJ2-7; D gene uncertain. V was shortened by 4 bases and J by 4 bases, with 17 bases between the two germline ends. The length of the CDR3 is 15 residues. The germline V gene has CDR1 SGHAT and CDR2 FQNNGV. CDR3 protein: CASSSGPIAEYEQYF. Written as DNA, the CDR3 is TGTGCCAGCAGCTCCGGCCCGATTGCCGAGTACGAGCAGTACTTC.

The chain is built from TRBV6-5 and TRBJ1-1; D remains unclear. The CDR3 has 14 residues. The germline gives CDR1 MNHEY, CDR2 SVGAGI. V was shortened by 6 bases and J by 2 bases, with 13 bases between the two germline ends. The CDR3 coding sequence is TGTGCCAGCAGGCGAGTCCACGTTAACACTGAAGCTTTCTTT. As protein: CASRRVHVNTEAFF.

The V call is TRBV7-8, the J call TRBJ2-1; possibly TRBD1 for D (6 bases). In germline, CDR1 is SGHVS, CDR2 FQNEAQ. V was pared by 7 bases and J by 7 bases, with 17 bases between. The CDR3 totals 14 residues. The CDR3, as DNA: TGTGCCAGCACCGTAGGGGGTAGTTCGAATGAGCAGTTCTTC. It translates to CASTVGGSSNEQFF.

This chain connects TRBV5-4 to TRBJ1-2; 9 bases align to TRBD1. After removal of 3 bases from V and 4 bases from J, the junction contained 10 bases not matched to a gene. CDR3 length: 16 residues. Germline-derived CDR1 and CDR2 are SGHNT and YYREEE (reference sequence). In DNA, the CDR3 is TGTGCCAGCAGCTCCAAAGTCCGGGACAGGGCCTATGGCTACACCTTC. Translation gives CASSSKVRDRAYGYTF.

The CDR3 DNA reads TGCAGCGCCCGAAGGGGCAGGGGGGGCTCCAATGAGCAGTTCTTC. Translating gives CSARRGRGGSNEQFF. The chain is built from TRBV29-1 and TRBJ2-1; D could derive from TRBD1 or TRBD2 (7 bases each). This CDR3 region has 15 residues. Germline lookup yields CDR1 SQVTM and CDR2 ANQGSEA. V was clipped by 7 bases and J by 6 bases, with 22 bases between them.

This chain joins TRBV30 and TRBJ2-4; a weak D match, TRBD2 (5 bases). Germline CDR1 GTSNPN, CDR2 SVGIG (reference sequence). The CDR3 loop spans 13 amino acids. The CDR3 reads CAREGVTKNIQYF. The CDR3 nucleotides are TGTGCTCGGGAAGGAGTTACCAAAAACATTCAGTACTTC.

The chain employs TRBV30 and TRBJ2-2; D remains unclear. Germline V gene sequence: CDR1 GTSNPN, CDR2 SVGIG (reference sequence). There are 15 residues in the CDR3. Trimming shortened V by 7 bases and J by 5 bases, and 20 bases separated the two germline ends. As DNA, the CDR3 is TGTGCCTTGGAACAAGACGGAGCAAAAACCGGGGAGCTGTTTTTT. Translation: CALEQDGAKTGELFF.

V and J are TRBV29-1 and TRBJ2-2; D unresolved. The CDR3 loop spans 13 amino acids. Germline V CDR1 and CDR2: SQVTM, ANQGSEA. DNA of the CDR3: TGCACCGCCGTCTTAGGGTCCGCCGGGGAGCTGTTTTTT. It encodes CTAVLGSAGELFF.

The CDR3 region has the DNA TGCAGCGTCTCAGATACTAATGAAAAACTGTTTTTT. This encodes CSVSDTNEKLFF. V is TRBV29-1 and J is TRBJ1-4; D ambiguous. Per the germline V gene, CDR1 is SQVTM and CDR2 is ANQGSEA. Trimming left V 6 bases short and J 2 bases short, with 7 bases between. The CDR3 length is 12 residues.

This clone has only one observation. The chain is built from TRBV19 and TRBJ2-2, with TRBD2 identical over 12 bases. CDR3 length: 16 residues. V lost 8 bases and J lost 4; bases outside the gene matches: 8. Germline V gives CDR1 LNHDA, CDR2 SQIVND (reference sequence). CDR3 in DNA: TGTGCCAGTCGCACTAGCGGGGGGCGAGGCACCGGGGAGCTGTTTTTT. Protein product: CASRTSGGRGTGELFF.

The chain employs TRBV10-3 and TRBJ1-6; no clear D gene. In germline, CDR1 is ENHRY, CDR2 SYGVKD. This CDR3 spans 12 amino acids. The V gene lost 1 base and the J gene lost 13 bases, with 8 bases spanning the gap. The CDR3 loop reads CAISEFGQPLHF. CDR3 in DNA: TGTGCCATCAGTGAGTTCGGTCAGCCCCTCCACTTT.

The chain employs TRBV6-6 and TRBJ2-3; no definite D call. CDR1 is MNHNY, CDR2 SVGAGI, per germline (reference sequence). The V and J ends lost 7 bases and 2 bases respectively, with 7 bases between them. The CDR3 has 12 amino acids. CDR3 protein: CASKLTTDTQYF. The CDR3 DNA reads as TGTGCCAGCAAACTAACCACAGATACGCAGTATTTT.

This clone has more than one count but fewer than ten. The rearrangement uses TRBV30 and TRBJ1-6; D gene unclear. The CDR3 spans 17 residues. The germline V gene has CDR1 GTSNPN and CDR2 SVGIG (reference sequence). Trimming pared 3 bases from V and 4 bases from J, leaving 19 bases between. The CDR3 region has the DNA TGTGCCTGGAGCGCCTCATTGGGGTATCCTTATAATTCACCCCTCCACTTT. Translating it yields CAWSASLGYPYNSPLHF.